These T cell receptor beta chains were read from a single sample in a study of regulatory T cells in long-lasting Graves disease. From the multiplex PCR reads, TCRdb called clonotypes with MiXCR, one entry per CDR3 protein. The sample includes around 400,000 distinct CDR3 sequences, around a fifth of them seen just once. The material sequenced was peripheral blood mononuclear cells (PBMCs), taken when the disease was refractory, from a patient treated with antithyroid drugs. The receptors come from a female donor with Graves disease. The conserved cysteine and the conserved F or W are not part of the CDR3 here. Each record gives: J gene, clone size, V gene, CDR3 protein. Size is omitted from some rows. Given values are once, few, many or a class for expanded clones.

J gene: TRBJ2-7; clone size: .; V gene: TRBV11-2; CDR3 protein: ASSPTEGTYEQY
J gene: TRBJ1-2; clone size: once; V gene: TRBV4-1; CDR3 protein: ASSQGLQGRGNYGYT
J gene: TRBJ2-7; clone size: .; V gene: TRBV6-1; CDR3 protein: ASSVSSGRAVDEQY
J gene: TRBJ1-1; clone size: many; V gene: TRBV11-2; CDR3 protein: ASHPVVANTEAF
J gene: TRBJ2-3; clone size: .; V gene: TRBV20-1; CDR3 protein: SATWGLATTDTQY
J gene: TRBJ1-1; clone size: .; V gene: TRBV19; CDR3 protein: ASSIQGAMNTEAF
J gene: TRBJ2-2; clone size: .; V gene: TRBV7-9; CDR3 protein: ASSPLLGQESTGELF
J gene: TRBJ2-2; clone size: .; V gene: TRBV4-1; CDR3 protein: ASSQDWTGGANTGELF
J gene: TRBJ2-2; clone size: few; V gene: TRBV10-1; CDR3 protein: ASSESGAGGWTGELF
J gene: TRBJ2-2; clone size: .; V gene: TRBV7-2; CDR3 protein: ASSLTLPGQGLF
J gene: TRBJ2-2; clone size: many; V gene: TRBV6-5; CDR3 protein: ASSSPGGTGELF
J gene: TRBJ2-5; clone size: many; V gene: TRBV27; CDR3 protein: ASSFYRYEETQY
J gene: TRBJ2-5; clone size: many; V gene: TRBV2; CDR3 protein: ASRYQAGVGQETQY
J gene: TRBJ1-1; clone size: .; V gene: TRBV20-1; CDR3 protein: SARAAGTGTKAF
J gene: TRBJ2-7; clone size: few; V gene: TRBV20-1; CDR3 protein: SARRDRSYEQY
J gene: TRBJ2-2; clone size: .; V gene: TRBV19; CDR3 protein: ASSIDRPANTGELF
J gene: TRBJ2-7; clone size: many; V gene: TRBV7-8; CDR3 protein: ASTPRASGRTLGDEQY